Detailed here is one T cell receptor (beta chain). The data derive from a study of blood T cell repertoires in COVID-19. In the study overall: The United States, Italy and Spain provided the acute and convalescent COVID-19 samples.

Profiled with immunoSEQ multiplex PCR; TCRdb holds only in-frame clones, not every one. The sample shows under 80,000 clones, just under 90% of them seen only once. Between the trimmed V and J ends, which lost 4 bases and 7 bases, there was a span of 15 bases. Germline CDR1 and CDR2: SGHRS and YFSETQ. The CDR3 length is 15 residues. This TCR derives from a woman at least 80 years old with active COVID-19. Specimen: peripheral blood. The chain couples TRBV5-1 to TRBJ1-6; D is perhaps TRBD1 (5 bases). CDR3 DNA: TGCGCCAGCAGCCCAACACCGGGACTAAATTCACCCCTCCACTTT. Protein product: CASSPTPGLNSPLHF. Variable domain in full (rest from reference TRBV5-1 and TRBJ1-6): KAGVTQTPRYLIKTRGQQVTLSCSPISGHRSVSWYQQTPGQGLQFLFEYFSETQRNKGNFPGRFSGRQFSNSRSEMNVSTLELGDSALYLCASSPTPGLNSPLHFGNGTRLTVT.